Listed below are T cell receptor beta chains from one sample, sequenced in a study of OX40 agonist ivuxolimab in advanced cancers. Repertoires were generated with immunoSEQ multiplex PCR, while TCRdb's copy carries only in-frame clones and drops some. The data show 50,000 to 65,000 clones, nearly 95% seen once. The sequencing used CD4+ or CD8+ T cells sorted from blood, collected in a trial of the OX40 agonist ivuxolimab. These receptors all stem from an adult with an advanced solid tumor such as melanoma, head and neck, liver or kidney cancer. Each CDR3 is given with its conserved first and last residue. Each record gives: V gene, clone size, J gene, D gene, CDR3 protein, CDR3 DNA. D genes are given only for firm matches. The size entry is marked missing in some rows and otherwise reads once, few, many or a size class.

TRBV5-1	few	TRBJ2-7	NA	CASSSDPNPDEQYF	TGCGCCAGCAGCTCCGACCCCAACCCGGACGAGCAGTACTTC
TRBV19	NA	TRBJ2-1	NA	CASSIGVGSYNEQFF	TGTGCCAGTAGTATAGGAGTTGGCTCCTACAATGAGCAGTTCTTC
TRBV7-8	once	TRBJ1-5	NA	CASSLARTAAGQPQHF	TGTGCCAGCAGCTTAGCTAGGACCGCCGCGGGACAGCCCCAGCATTTT
TRBV4-1	NA	TRBJ2-7	NA	CASSQTRSGIYEQYF	TGCGCCAGCAGCCAAACACGTTCAGGGATCTACGAGCAGTACTTC
TRBV4-1	NA	TRBJ2-1	NA	CASSQDRAGSNEQFF	TGCGCCAGCAGCCAAGATAGGGCGGGTAGCAATGAGCAGTTCTTC
TRBV6-5	NA	TRBJ2-2	NA	CASRRLGELFF	TGTGCCAGCAGACGGCTCGGGGAGCTGTTTTTT
TRBV27	NA	TRBJ1-5	NA	CASSLTIREPQHF	TGTGCCAGCAGTTTAACGATCCGGGAACCCCAGCATTTT
TRBV6-5	NA	TRBJ2-7	NA	CASSPGPYNEQYF	TGTGCCAGCAGCCCGGGACCCTACAACGAGCAGTACTTC
TRBV9	NA	TRBJ1-1	NA	CASSPPGGLNTEAFF	TGTGCCAGCAGCCCCCCGGGGGGCTTGAACACTGAAGCTTTCTTT
TRBV5-6	NA	TRBJ2-3	NA	CASSLVTGREDTQYF	TGTGCCAGCAGCTTGGTAACAGGGAGAGAAGATACGCAGTATTTT
TRBV5-6	NA	TRBJ1-1	NA	CASSLGTWLPETEAFF	TGTGCCAGCAGCTTAGGGACATGGCTCCCCGAGACTGAAGCTTTCTTT
TRBV4-1	NA	TRBJ2-6	NA	CASSQVGQANVLTF	TGCGCCAGCAGCCAGGTGGGTCAAGCCAACGTCCTGACTTTC
TRBV5-1	NA	TRBJ2-1	TRBD1	CASSLTGVYNEQFF	TGCGCCAGCAGCTTGACAGGGGTCTACAATGAGCAGTTCTTC
TRBV5-8	NA	TRBJ2-1	NA	CASSQRTAGSSYNEQFF	TGTGCCAGCAGCCAACGGACTGCCGGGAGCTCCTACAATGAGCAGTTCTTC
TRBV12-2	NA	TRBJ2-7	NA	CASRTTYEQYF	TGTGCAAGTCGCACTACCTACGAGCAGTACTTC
TRBV10-3	NA	TRBJ2-7	TRBD1	CATAGTGAYEQYF	TGTGCCACGGCCGGGACAGGCGCCTACGAGCAGTACTTC
TRBV5-4	NA	TRBJ2-4	NA	CASSSPGYGAKNIQYF	TGTGCCAGCAGCTCACCAGGCTATGGGGCCAAAAACATTCAGTACTTC
TRBV20-1	NA	TRBJ2-1	NA	CSARTAGEQFF	TGCAGTGCTAGAACCGCTGGTGAGCAGTTCTTC
TRBV4-1	NA	TRBJ2-1	NA	CASSQQWDAEQFF	TGCGCCAGCAGCCAGCAATGGGACGCCGAGCAGTTCTTC
TRBV6-5	NA	TRBJ1-5	NA	CASSYGVDKTQHF	TGTGCCAGCAGTTACGGAGTTGATAAGACCCAGCATTTT
TRBV27	NA	TRBJ2-3	TRBD1	CASSSWTGSTDTQYF	TGTGCCAGCAGTTCATGGACAGGGTCCACAGATACGCAGTATTTT
TRBV6-1	once	TRBJ2-7	NA	CASSEGSGGTYEQYF	TGTGCCAGCAGTGAAGGGTCAGGGGGGACCTACGAGCAGTACTTC
TRBV27	NA	TRBJ2-5	TRBD2	CASWGLAGQETQYF	TGTGCCAGTTGGGGACTAGCGGGACAAGAGACCCAGTACTTC
TRBV30	NA	TRBJ1-2	NA	CACRQVYGYTF	TGTGCCTGTCGACAGGTCTATGGCTACACCTTC
TRBV7-9	NA	TRBJ2-7	NA	CASSPDISYEQYF	TGTGCCAGCAGCCCGGACATCTCCTACGAGCAGTACTTC
TRBV7-3	once	TRBJ2-1	TRBD1	CASSPITGEEQFF	TGTGCCAGCAGCCCGATTACAGGGGAGGAGCAGTTCTTC
TRBV2	NA	TRBJ1-5	NA	CASSDYNQPQHF	TGTGCCAGCAGTGATTATAATCAGCCCCAGCATTTT
TRBV11-2	NA	TRBJ2-7	NA	CASSPSYEQYF	TGTGCCAGCAGCCCTTCGTACGAGCAGTACTTC
TRBV28	NA	TRBJ2-1	NA	CASNGGRAYNEQFF	TGTGCCAGCAACGGCGGCAGGGCCTACAATGAGCAGTTCTTC
TRBV11-2	NA	TRBJ2-3	NA	CASSLAGASTDTQYF	TGTGCCAGCAGCTTAGCTGGCGCTAGCACAGATACGCAGTATTTT
TRBV28	NA	TRBJ2-1	NA	CASSLQGVSRNEQFF	TGTGCCAGCAGTTTACAGGGCGTATCTAGGAATGAGCAGTTCTTC
TRBV15	NA	TRBJ2-1	NA	CATSREAGGAYNEQFF	TGTGCCACCAGCAGAGAGGCCGGCGGGGCCTACAATGAGCAGTTCTTC
TRBV6-5	NA	TRBJ2-1	NA	CASSYSYVGEQFF	TGTGCCAGCAGTTACTCCTATGTAGGTGAGCAGTTCTTC
TRBV4-3	NA	TRBJ2-1	TRBD2	CASSQHRLGGSGNEQFF	TGCGCCAGCAGCCAACACCGACTTGGCGGGAGTGGCAATGAGCAGTTCTTC
TRBV10-3	NA	TRBJ2-5	NA	CAISESRGVETQYF	TGTGCCATCAGTGAGTCTCGGGGTGTTGAGACCCAGTACTTC
TRBV6-1	NA	TRBJ2-7	NA	CASSVTVTYEQYF	TGTGCCAGCAGTGTCACGGTAACCTACGAGCAGTACTTC
TRBV27	NA	TRBJ2-7	TRBD2	CASSFGGSGSYEQYF	TGTGCCAGCTCTTTTGGCGGGAGCGGGTCCTACGAGCAGTACTTC
TRBV19	NA	TRBJ1-5	TRBD1	CASSPGTENRDSNQPQHF	TGTGCCAGTAGTCCCGGGACAGAGAATAGAGATAGCAATCAGCCCCAGCATTTT
TRBV6-5	NA	TRBJ1-1	NA	CASSYGGNEAFF	TGTGCCAGCAGTTATGGGGGAAATGAAGCTTTCTTT
TRBV28	NA	TRBJ1-2	NA	CAIRDNYGYTF	TGTGCCATCCGGGACAACTATGGCTACACCTTC
TRBV5-1	NA	TRBJ2-5	NA	CASSLDAVGVQETQYF	TGCGCCAGCAGCTTGGACGCGGTGGGGGTTCAAGAGACCCAGTACTTC
TRBV27	NA	TRBJ1-5	NA	CASSAGNQPQHF	TGTGCCAGCAGTGCCGGCAATCAGCCCCAGCATTTT
TRBV29-1	NA	TRBJ2-7	NA	CSVVGDGTYEQYF	TGCAGCGTTGTTGGCGACGGTACCTACGAGCAGTACTTC
TRBV10-3	few	TRBJ2-1	NA	CAISESGFRNEQFF	TGTGCCATCAGTGAGAGTGGTTTTCGCAATGAGCAGTTCTTC
TRBV14	NA	TRBJ2-2	NA	CASSSFRNTGELFF	TGTGCCAGCAGCTCCTTCCGGAACACCGGGGAGCTGTTTTTT
TRBV19	NA	TRBJ2-2	TRBD1	CASSTNDGQGVTGELFF	TGTGCCAGTAGTACGAATGACGGACAGGGGGTCACCGGGGAGCTGTTTTTT
TRBV28	NA	TRBJ2-6	NA	CASRTGSGANVLTF	TGTGCCAGCAGAACAGGGTCCGGGGCCAACGTCCTGACTTTC
TRBV4-1	NA	TRBJ2-2	NA	CASSQDKGNTGELFF	TGCGCCAGCAGCCAAGATAAAGGGAACACCGGGGAGCTGTTTTTT
TRBV9	NA	TRBJ2-3	TRBD2	CASSEGLAGAADTQYF	TGTGCCAGCAGCGAGGGACTAGCGGGAGCGGCAGATACGCAGTATTTT
TRBV6-4	NA	TRBJ1-3	NA	CASNDWTDYSGNTIYF	TGTGCCAGCAATGATTGGACAGACTACTCTGGAAACACCATATATTTT
TRBV2	NA	TRBJ2-1	TRBD2	CASTSIGLAGALPHDEQFF	TGTGCCAGCACCTCTATTGGACTAGCGGGAGCCCTCCCCCACGATGAGCAGTTCTTC
TRBV2	NA	TRBJ1-1	TRBD1	CASRMTGETEAFF	TGTGCCAGCAGGATGACAGGGGAGACTGAAGCTTTCTTT
TRBV7-9	NA	TRBJ2-7	TRBD1	CASSSTGQGRNEQYF	TGTGCCAGCAGCTCAACCGGACAGGGGCGGAACGAGCAGTACTTC